The clone carrying this T cell receptor (beta chain) was recorded once. The data belong to a study of shared clonotypes between healthy human individuals. The wider study: Plates per donor: three CD4 naive, three CD4 memory, two CD8 naive, one CD8 memory.

Profiling relied on immunoSEQ multiplex PCR, and the TCRdb table lists in-frame clones only, not all of them. The sample includes around 700,000 clones, less than 80% of them seen just once. This CDR3 has 20 amino acids. This sequence joins TRBV21-1 and TRBJ2-5; the D call of TRBD1 is as the table states it, not checked on the DNA. TRBV21-1 is a pseudogene segment. The receptor was derived from a woman between 25 and 40 years old in good health. Sequencing was performed on memory CD4+ T cells sorted from blood. Subset meaning: CD45RA-negative fraction. The CDR3: CASSKGPTGTLFNFQETQYF. CDR3 DNA sequence: TGTGCCAGCAGCAAAGGTCCTACCGGGACACTTTTCAACTTTCAAGAGACCCAGTACTTC.